One sample yielded the 12 T cell receptor beta chains listed below, sequenced in a study of response to subunit inactivated influenza vaccine. TCRdb re-analysed the RT-PCR reads in MiXCR, keeping a single row per CDR3 protein. The data hold some 500,000 distinct CDR3 sequences, with about 25% observed a single time. The sample was CD4+ T cells sorted from PBMCs, taken about 5 days after vaccination. The source of these receptors is a man between 45 and 60 years old who received an inactivated influenza vaccine.

This clonotype was seen only a few times. This chain joins TRBV5-1 and TRBJ2-7, with 11 nucleotides matching TRBD1. CDR3 length: 17 residues. J gave up 0 bases and V 5 bases, and 10 bases lay outside the gene matches. Germline V CDR1 and CDR2: SGHRS, YFSETQ. CDR3 amino acids: CASRPPGQGVHSYEQYF. In DNA, the CDR3 is TGCGCCAGCAGACCTCCGGGACAGGGGGTCCACTCCTACGAGCAGTACTTC.

The chain recombines TRBV12-3 or TRBV12-4 with TRBJ1-5; perhaps TRBD1 as D (6 bases). CDR3 size: 14 residues. V gave up 3 bases and J gave up 3 bases, with 9 bases separating them. The CDR3 loop is CASSFPGDNQPQHF. CDR3 DNA sequence: TGTGCCAGCAGTTTCCCAGGGGACAATCAGCCCCAGCATTTT.

The gene calls are TRBV6-1 and TRBJ2-3, with 9 bases identical to TRBD2. Looked up from germline, CDR1 is MNHNS and CDR2 is SASEGT. CDR3 length: 16 amino acids. Trimming cost V 3 bases and J 0 bases; bases outside gene matches: 4. CDR3 sequence (DNA): TGTGCCAGCAGTGAGATAGCGGGAGAGAGCACAGATACGCAGTATTTT. As protein: CASSEIAGESTDTQYF.

This clonotype turned up a few times. This sequence joins TRBV9 and TRBJ2-7; D may correspond to TRBD1 or TRBD2 (5 bases each). The CDR3 totals 14 residues. Deletions cut 1 base from V and 5 bases from J, with 13 bases between. Germline CDR1 is SGDLS and CDR2 is YYNGEE. In DNA, the CDR3 is TGTGCCAGCAGCGTATTGGGACGTTCGGACGAGCAGTACTTC. It encodes CASSVLGRSDEQYF.

This clonotype has at least ten counts. The chain employs TRBV4-2 and TRBJ2-5; 9 positions agree with TRBD2. J gave up 5 bases and V 1 base, and 5 bases lay outside the gene matches. The CDR3 consists of 15 residues. In germline, CDR1 is LGHNA, CDR2 YNFKEQ. This CDR3 reads CASSQGSSGEETQYF. CDR3 nucleotides: TGTGCCAGCAGCCAAGGTTCTAGCGGGGAGGAGACCCAGTACTTC.

This clonotype has ten or more counts. As DNA, the CDR3 is TGCGCCAGCAGCTTGTTTACTAGCGGGAGTAACGAGCAGTACTTC. This translates into CASSLFTSGSNEQYF. This chain joins TRBV5-1 and TRBJ2-7, with 11 bases that match TRBD2. The junction had 5 bases not matched to a gene; V was cut back by 1 base and J by 5 bases. CDR3 length equals 15 residues. Germline V gives CDR1 SGHRS, CDR2 YFSETQ.

The rearrangement links TRBV7-2 to TRBJ2-7; either TRBD1 or TRBD2 may fit D (5 bases each). The length of the CDR3 is 14 residues. Germline lookup yields CDR1 SGHTA and CDR2 FQGNSA. With 2 bases removed from V and 3 bases from J, the gap between germline ends came to 11 bases. The CDR3 region has the DNA TGTGCCAGCAGCTTAAAAGCAGGGAGCTACGAGCAGTACTTC. It translates to CASSLKAGSYEQYF.

This chain connects TRBV14 to TRBJ2-3, with D unresolved. The germline V and J ends were trimmed by 5 bases and 7 bases, with 7 bases remaining between them. The V gene's germline CDR1 is SGHDN and CDR2 FVKESK. The CDR3 sequence is 11 residues long. The CDR3 sequence: CASSLLYTQYF. The CDR3 DNA is TGTGCCAGCAGCTTACTCTATACGCAGTATTTT.

This clonotype was counted only a few times. The chain employs TRBV20-1 and TRBJ2-7; 10 bases match TRBD1. Germline V gene lookup returns CDR1 DFQATT and CDR2 SNEGSKA (reference sequence). This CDR3 region has 14 residues. The J segment lost 3 bases and the V segment lost 5 bases, leaving 7 bases of the junction unmatched. The CDR3 bases are TGCAGTGCTGAATACCGGGACAGGGGCTACGAGCAGTACTTC. As protein: CSAEYRDRGYEQYF.

This clonotype has only a few counts. An end of the junction differs from the germline gene, which may be a read error. The rearrangement links TRBV5-1 to TRBJ1-1; TRBD1 matches 8 bases. The germline gives CDR1 SGHRS, CDR2 YFSETQ. The CDR3 totals 13 residues. The CDR3 nucleotides are TGCGCCAGCAGCTTGGTGGCAGGGGGCGATTTCCTCTTT. This gives the protein CASSLVAGGDFLF.

This clonotype was seen more than once but under ten times. The chain recombines TRBV24-1 with TRBJ2-3; TRBD2 might be the D (6 bases). CDR1 is KGHDR, CDR2 SFDVKD, per germline. The CDR3 sequence is 16 residues long. Trimming removed 7 bases from V and 1 base from J, with 17 bases in between. The chain's CDR3 is CATSHAAGLRTDTQYF. CDR3 DNA: TGTGCCACCAGCCATGCCGCGGGACTCCGCACAGATACGCAGTATTTT.

This clonotype was detected only a few times. The DNA for the CDR3 is TGTGCCAGCAGCCCTTCCGGGGCAGGGGGCAATGAGCAGTTCTTC. It translates to CASSPSGAGGNEQFF. The chain uses TRBV7-2 and TRBJ2-1, with 7 bases aligning to TRBD1. V shed 5 bases and J 6 bases; nucleotides not matched to a gene: 10. In germline, CDR1 is SGHTA, CDR2 FQGNSA. There are 15 residues in the CDR3.